This TCR beta chain emerged from a study of blood T cells in healthy people across ages. The CDR3 is 14 residues long. Trimming took 10 bases from V and 4 from J; bases not matched to a gene: 9. Germline loops: CDR1 ENHRY, CDR2 SYGVKD. Then a second PCR, running about 6 to 11 cycles, was carried out with a sample-barcoded 5' primer and a J-beta primer mix. Each cDNA molecule was tagged by a template-switch adaptor with 12 random nucleotides. MiXCR, run by TCRdb on the 5' RACE reads, gives a single entry per CDR3 protein. The data contain roughly 1.5 million distinct CDR3 sequences, about 42% of them singletons.

This receptor was identified in a woman between 18 and 29 years old in good health. This chain joins TRBV10-3 and TRBJ1-5; 8 nucleotides align to TRBD1. Sequencing was done on a sample of blood. The CDR3 DNA is TGTGCCACCCAGGACAGGGCCTCTAATCAGCCCCAGCATTTT. The encoded protein is CATQDRASNQPQHF.